Reported below is one T cell receptor (beta chain). Method: immunoSEQ multiplex PCR; TCRdb's copy keeps in-frame clones and lacks some. The table has 55,000 to 80,000 clones, 91% seen once. This sample stems from a study of OX40 agonist ivuxolimab in advanced cancers. Trimming pared 5 bases from V and 3 bases from J, leaving 9 bases between. Germline CDR1 and CDR2: SEHNR and FQNEAQ (reference sequence). CDR3 length: 13 residues. The sequence derives from an adult with an advanced solid tumor such as melanoma, head and neck, liver or kidney cancer. This chain joins TRBV7-9 and TRBJ2-3, with a tentative D call TRBD1 (6 bases). The sequencing here drew on CD4+ or CD8+ T cells sorted from blood, taken in a trial of the OX40 agonist ivuxolimab. Here the CDR3 reads CASSKQGTDTQYF. The CDR3 DNA sequence: TGTGCCAGCAGCAAACAGGGAACAGATACGCAGTATTTT.